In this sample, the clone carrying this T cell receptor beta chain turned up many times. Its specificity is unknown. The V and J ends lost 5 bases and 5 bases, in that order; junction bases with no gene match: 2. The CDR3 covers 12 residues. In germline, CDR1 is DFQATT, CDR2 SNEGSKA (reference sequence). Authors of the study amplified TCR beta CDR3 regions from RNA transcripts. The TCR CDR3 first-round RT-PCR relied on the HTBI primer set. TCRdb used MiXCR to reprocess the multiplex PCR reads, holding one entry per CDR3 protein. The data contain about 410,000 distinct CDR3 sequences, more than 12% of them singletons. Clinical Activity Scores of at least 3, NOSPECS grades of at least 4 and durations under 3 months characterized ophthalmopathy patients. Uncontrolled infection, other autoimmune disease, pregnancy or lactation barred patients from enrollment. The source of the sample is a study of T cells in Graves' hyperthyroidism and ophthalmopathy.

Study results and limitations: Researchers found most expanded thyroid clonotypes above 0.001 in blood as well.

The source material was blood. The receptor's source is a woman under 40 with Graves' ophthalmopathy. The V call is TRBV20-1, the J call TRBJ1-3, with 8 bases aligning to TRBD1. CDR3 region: CSARQGRNTIYF. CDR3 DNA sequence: TGCAGTGCTCGACAGGGGAGAAACACCATATATTTT.